Listed here are 6 T cell receptor beta chains from one sample, sequenced in a study of OX40 agonist ivuxolimab in advanced cancers. TCRdb's table, derived via immunoSEQ multiplex PCR, lists solely in-frame clones and lacks some. The sample contains about 41,000 clones, 70% to 90% of which appear only once. The sample consisted of CD4+ or CD8+ T cells sorted from blood, taken in a trial of the OX40 agonist ivuxolimab. The source is an adult with an advanced solid tumor such as melanoma, head and neck, liver or kidney cancer.

The table lists this clone with a count of one. The chain uses TRBV9 and TRBJ1-2, with TRBD1 identical over 7 bases. Unmatched junction bases numbered 14, after V lost 3 bases and J lost 6 bases. CDR1 is SGDLS, CDR2 YYNGEE, per germline. The CDR3 totals 16 residues. The DNA for the CDR3 is TGTGCCAGCAGCGACCCAACGGGACAGATTGTGGATGGCTACACCTTC. Translated: CASSDPTGQIVDGYTF.

Turning to this clone: This sample includes further DNA sequences coding for the same CDR3. The chain combines TRBV6-1 with TRBJ1-5; D call uncertain. The length of the CDR3 is 14 residues. Germline V gene data show CDR1 as MNHNS and CDR2 as SASEGT. Between the trimmed V and J ends, which lost 1 base and 2 bases, there was a span of 6 bases. In DNA, the CDR3 is TGTGCCAGCAGTGAAGAACCAGGCAATCAGCCCCAGCATTTT. This sequence encodes CASSEEPGNQPQHF.

This clone was counted once. CDR3 sequence: CASSRDRVLRNQPQHF. The CDR3 coding sequence is TGTGCCAGTAGCCGGGACAGGGTCCTGAGAAATCAGCCCCAGCATTTT. This sequence joins TRBV19 and TRBJ1-5, with 9 bases matching TRBD1. Germline values: CDR1 LNHDA, CDR2 SQIVND (reference sequence). V gave up 6 bases and J gave up 4 bases; unmatched junction bases: 10. The CDR3 consists of 16 residues.

V gene TRBV2 combines with J gene TRBJ1-2, with 8 bases lining up with TRBD1. Germline trimming cut 3 bases from V and 5 bases from J; bases unmatched to any gene: 8. This CDR3 comprises 15 residues. Germline loops: CDR1 SNHLY, CDR2 FYNNEI. DNA for the CDR3: TGTGCCAGCAGTGAGGGAAGACAGGGGCCTTATGGCTACACCTTC. Translation gives CASSEGRQGPYGYTF.

The gene calls are TRBV19 and TRBJ2-1; D might be TRBD1 (6 bases). The CDR3 contains 14 residues. The germline CDR1 and CDR2 sequences are LNHDA and SQIVND (reference sequence). V was cut by 3 bases and J by 9 bases, with 15 bases left in between. DNA of the CDR3: TGTGCCAGTAGTATCGACAGGCGAGGCGGTGAGCAGTTCTTC. Amino acids: CASSIDRRGGEQFF.

The chain employs TRBV30 and TRBJ1-2, with a weak D call TRBD1 (5 bases). The CDR3 runs to 12 residues. The germline V gene has CDR1 GTSNPN and CDR2 SVGIG (reference sequence). Trimming cost V 4 bases and J 6 bases, with 12 bases left between them. The CDR3 region has the DNA TGTGCCTGGACGGGGCGAGAAAATGGCTACACCTTC. Its translation: CAWTGRENGYTF.